One sample yielded the 20 T cell receptor beta chains listed below, sequenced in a study of blood T cell repertoires in COVID-19. Method: immunoSEQ multiplex PCR; TCRdb's copy keeps in-frame clones and lacks some. The sample lists around 59,000 clones; about 91% were seen once. Sequenced input: peripheral blood. The origin of the receptors is a man aged 60 to 69 with acute or convalescent COVID-19.

This chain links TRBV2 with TRBJ1-2; tentative D call: TRBD1 (5 bases). The germline gives CDR1 SNHLY, CDR2 FYNNEI. Between the trimmed V and J ends, which lost 3 bases and 8 bases, there was a span of 22 bases. The CDR3 runs 16 residues. CDR3 DNA sequence: TGTGCCAGCAGTGATCCCCGTCCCTGGGGGGGTAGGGGCTACACCTTC. Encoded protein: CASSDPRPWGGRGYTF. Supplemented by reference TRBV2 and TRBJ1-2, the full variable domain reads EPEVTQTPSHQVTQMGQEVILRCVPISNHLYFYWYRQILGQKVEFLVSFYNNEISEKSEIFDDQFSVERPDGSNFTLKIRSTKLEDSAMYFCASSDPRPWGGRGYTFGSGTRLTVV.

In its sample, this clone was seen a few times. The genes are TRBV28 and TRBJ2-1; TRBD2 agrees at 8 bases. The trim removed 10 bases at V and 4 bases at J, leaving 12 bases unmatched. The CDR3 spans 15 residues. Germline V gives CDR1 MDHEN, CDR2 SYDVKM. CDR3 amino acids: CATRFSGGAYNEQFF. The CDR3 DNA reads as TGTGCCACCAGATTCAGCGGGGGCGCTTACAATGAGCAGTTCTTC.

The rearrangement uses TRBV4-2 and TRBJ2-7, with TRBD2 matching 8 bases. J lost 2 bases, V lost 0 bases, and 6 bases had no gene match. Germline V gene lookup returns CDR1 LGHNA and CDR2 YNFKEQ. The CDR3 consists of 16 residues. CDR3 coding DNA: TGTGCCAGCAGCCAAGATCTTAGCGGGGCGGCCTACGAGCAGTACTTC. Translated: CASSQDLSGAAYEQYF.

The rearrangement links TRBV7-8 to TRBJ1-4; D remains unclear. Germline V gene sequence: CDR1 SGHVS, CDR2 FQNEAQ. V was shortened by 2 bases and J by 7 bases, with 5 bases between the two germline ends. CDR3 size: 12 residues. The DNA for the CDR3 is TGTGCCAGCAGCTTAAACGGTGAAAAACTGTTTTTT. Translating it yields CASSLNGEKLFF.

This sequence joins TRBV18 and TRBJ1-3; 7 bases are shared with TRBD1. Germline V CDR1 and CDR2: KGHSH, LQKENI. The CDR3 sequence is 16 residues long. The trim removed 4 bases at V and 0 bases at J, leaving 6 bases unmatched. The CDR3 reads CASSRGQANSGNTIYF. The CDR3 nucleotides are TGTGCCAGCTCACGCGGACAGGCCAACTCTGGAAACACCATATATTTT.

The chain uses TRBV18 and TRBJ2-7; 8 bases line up with TRBD1. V lost 3 bases to trimming and J lost 2 bases; unmatched junction nucleotides: 0. The CDR3 is 13 amino acids. Germline CDR1 reads KGHSH; CDR2 reads LQKENI. The CDR3 DNA sequence: TGTGCCAGCTCACCGGACAGGGCCTACGAGCAGTACTTC. As protein: CASSPDRAYEQYF.

The chain combines TRBV6-5 with TRBJ1-5; tentatively, D is TRBD1 (5 bases). Germline CDR1 reads MNHEY; CDR2 reads SVGAGI. The germline V and J ends were trimmed by 6 bases and 3 bases, with 12 bases remaining between them. CDR3 length: 14 amino acids. In nucleotides, the CDR3 is TGTGCCAGCAGCGGGGGACCGATCAATCAGCCCCAGCATTTT. It is translated as CASSGGPINQPQHF.

This chain joins TRBV30 and TRBJ1-1, with TRBD1 matching 10 bases. Germline CDR1 reads GTSNPN; CDR2 reads SVGIG (reference sequence). With V trimmed by 2 bases and J by 1 base, 4 bases remained unmatched. The CDR3 runs to 15 residues. The CDR3 sequence is CAWSRQGAGNTEAFF. The CDR3 coding sequence is TGTGCCTGGAGTAGACAGGGGGCGGGGAACACTGAAGCTTTCTTT. Full variable domain (remainder filled in from reference TRBV30 and TRBJ1-1): SQTIHQWPATLVQPVGSPLSLECTVEGTSNPNLYWYRQAAGRGLQLLFYSVGIGQISSEVPQNLSASRPQDRQFILSSKKLLLSDSGFYLCAWSRQGAGNTEAFFGQGTRLTVV.

The chain joins TRBV7-9 to TRBJ1-2; TRBD1 agrees at 7 bases. The germline CDR1 and CDR2 sequences are SEHNR and FQNEAQ (reference sequence). J was trimmed by 2 bases and V by 4 bases; bases with no gene match: 10. CDR3 size: 16 residues. The CDR3 loop reads CASSYGGAGGNYGYTF. The CDR3 DNA reads as TGTGCCAGCAGCTACGGGGGCGCAGGGGGAAACTATGGCTACACCTTC.

The chain joins TRBV6-5 to TRBJ2-4, with 9 nucleotides matching TRBD2. Germline loops: CDR1 MNHEY, CDR2 SVGAGI. V was pared by 6 bases and J by 11 bases, with 14 bases of the junction left unmatched. The CDR3 consists of 15 residues. The CDR3 region has the DNA TGTGCCAGCAGACCGCTAGCGGGAAAGGGTAACGTTCAGTACTTC. Its protein is CASRPLAGKGNVQYF.

The chain is built from TRBV7-9 and TRBJ1-2, with 7 positions matching TRBD1. Losses at the gene ends were 5 bases for V and 4 bases for J; bases not matched to a gene: 10. The V gene's germline CDR1 is SEHNR and CDR2 FQNEAQ (reference sequence). The CDR3 totals 15 residues. CDR3 protein: CASSVRTGVGYGYTF. The DNA for the CDR3 is TGTGCCAGCAGCGTCCGCACAGGGGTCGGCTATGGCTACACCTTC.

This rearrangement joins TRBV7-2 to TRBJ2-1; D is possibly TRBD2 (5 bases). This CDR3 comprises 14 residues. Trimming stripped 5 bases from V and 8 bases from J, with 16 bases between. In germline, CDR1 is SGHTA, CDR2 FQGNSA. CDR3 residues: CASSTRVGGYEQFF. The CDR3 DNA is TGTGCCAGCAGCACGAGGGTGGGCGGCTATGAGCAGTTCTTC.

The rearrangement uses TRBV7-9 and TRBJ1-1; the D is unclear. CDR3 length equals 14 residues. The V end was cut by 0 bases, the J end by 2 bases, with 7 bases between. CDR1 is SEHNR and CDR2 is FQNEAQ in the germline V gene (reference sequence). The DNA for the CDR3 is TGTGCCAGCAGCTTAGCCAGCGGTAACACTGAAGCTTTCTTT. It codes for CASSLASGNTEAFF.

The chain recombines TRBV5-8 with TRBJ2-7; 11 nucleotides line up with TRBD1. V lost 3 bases, J lost 2 bases, and 7 bases stayed unmatched. Germline loops: CDR1 SGHTS, CDR2 YDEGEE. The length of the CDR3 is 16 residues. DNA for the CDR3: TGTGCCAGCAGCTCGAATCCGGGACAGGGGGCCTACGAGCAGTACTTC. Protein sequence: CASSSNPGQGAYEQYF.

The chain couples TRBV19 to TRBJ2-1; 10 bases align to TRBD2. With V trimmed by 3 bases and J by 4 bases, 9 bases remained unmatched. Germline CDR1 reads LNHDA; CDR2 reads SQIVND (reference sequence). There are 17 residues in the CDR3. The CDR3, as DNA: TGTGCCAGTAGTATGCCCGGACTAGCGGAGCCTTACAATGAGCAGTTCTTC. Translation gives CASSMPGLAEPYNEQFF.

This rearrangement joins TRBV4-1 to TRBJ1-5; D gene unclear. Germline CDR1 is MGHRA and CDR2 is YSYEKL. The CDR3 totals 15 residues. Trimming removed 2 bases at V and 2 bases at J, with 10 bases between. Here the CDR3 reads CASSQTWGGNQPQHF. The CDR3, as DNA: TGCGCCAGCAGCCAAACTTGGGGAGGCAATCAGCCCCAGCATTTT.

The chain uses TRBV6-8 and TRBJ2-7, with 12 bases lining up with TRBD1. J lost 12 bases, V lost 5 bases, and 14 bases had no gene match. The germline gives CDR1 MNHGY, CDR2 SAAAGT. The CDR3 has 15 residues. DNA for the CDR3: TGTGCCAGCAGTCACCGGGACAGGGGGCTTCTGGTCTGGTACTTC. Encoded protein: CASSHRDRGLLVWYF.

CDR3 in DNA: TGTGCCAGCAGCTGGGACAGGGATGGGGAAAAACTGTTTTTT. Translated, it gives CASSWDRDGEKLFF. This sequence joins TRBV5-4 and TRBJ1-4; TRBD1 agrees at 9 bases. Trimming cost V 3 bases and J 8 bases; bases outside gene matches: 5. The germline V gene encodes CDR1 SGHNT and CDR2 YYREEE (reference sequence). CDR3 length: 14 amino acids. Complete variable domain (other parts from reference TRBV5-4 and TRBJ1-4): ETGVTQSPTHLIKTRGQQVTLRCSSQSGHNTVSWYQQALGQGPQFIFQYYREEENGRGNFPPRFSGLQFPNYSSELNVNALELDDSALYLCASSWDRDGEKLFFGSGTQLSVL.

The chain couples TRBV19 to TRBJ1-6; no firm D call. Trimming shortened V by 7 bases and J by 11 bases, and 21 bases separated the two germline ends. CDR3 length: 15 amino acids. The germline CDR1 and CDR2 sequences are LNHDA and SQIVND (reference sequence). The CDR3 sequence: CASNPVAGERTPLHF. The CDR3 bases are TGTGCCAGTAACCCAGTGGCCGGTGAGCGGACACCCCTCCACTTT.

This chain joins TRBV11-2 and TRBJ2-3, with D possibly matching TRBD1 (5 bases). The CDR3 runs 14 residues. The V end lost 0 bases, the J end lost 1 base, and 5 bases lay between the germline ends. The germline V gene has CDR1 SGHAT and CDR2 FQNNGV. For the CDR3, the DNA is TGTGCCAGCAGCTTAGACAGGGGCACAGATACGCAGTATTTT. Amino acids: CASSLDRGTDTQYF. The whole variable domain, filled in from reference TRBV11-2 and TRBJ2-3, reads EAGVAQSPRYKIIEKRQSVAFWCNPISGHATLYWYQQILGQGPKLLIQFQNNGVVDDSQLPKDRFSAERLKGVDSTLKIQPAKLEDSAVYLCASSLDRGTDTQYFGPGTRLTVL.